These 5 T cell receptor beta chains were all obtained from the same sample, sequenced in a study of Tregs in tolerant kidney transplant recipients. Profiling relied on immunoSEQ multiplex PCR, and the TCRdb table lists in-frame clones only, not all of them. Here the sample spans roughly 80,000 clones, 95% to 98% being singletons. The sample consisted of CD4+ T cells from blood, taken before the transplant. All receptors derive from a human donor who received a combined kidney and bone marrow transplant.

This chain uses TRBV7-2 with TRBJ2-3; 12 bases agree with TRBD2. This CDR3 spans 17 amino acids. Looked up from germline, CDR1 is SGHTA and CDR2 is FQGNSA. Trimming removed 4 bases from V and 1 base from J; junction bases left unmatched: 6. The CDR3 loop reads CASSSRLAGAGTDTQYF. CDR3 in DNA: TGTGCCAGCAGCTCTAGACTAGCGGGAGCGGGCACAGATACGCAGTATTTT.

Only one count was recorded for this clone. CDR3 amino acids: CSVFGRDSGTDTQYF. In DNA, the CDR3 is TGCAGCGTCTTCGGACGGGACTCGGGCACAGATACGCAGTATTTT. J is TRBJ2-3 and V is TRBV29-1; possibly TRBD2 for D (6 bases). Trimming removed 6 bases from V and 1 base from J, with 17 bases in between. Germline CDR1 reads SQVTM; CDR2 reads ANQGSEA. The CDR3 is 15 residues long.

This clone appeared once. CDR3 in DNA: TGCAGCGTCCCGCGGGGGGCGAGGTGGGGGGTCGGCTACACCTTC. This sequence encodes CSVPRGARWGVGYTF. The rearrangement joins TRBV29-1 to TRBJ1-2, with a possible D match to TRBD1 (6 bases). CDR1 SQVTM and CDR2 ANQGSEA come from the germline V gene. Trimming pared 6 bases from V and 8 bases from J, leaving 25 bases between. This CDR3 has 15 residues.

CDR3: CAWSADRGSTDTQYF. As DNA, the CDR3 is TGTGCCTGGAGTGCAGACAGGGGGAGCACAGATACGCAGTATTTT. The chain couples TRBV30 to TRBJ2-3; 9 bases align to TRBD1. Germline V CDR1 and CDR2: GTSNPN, SVGIG (reference sequence). The ends lost 1 base at V and 0 bases at J; junction bases unmatched: 2. The CDR3 sequence is 15 residues long.

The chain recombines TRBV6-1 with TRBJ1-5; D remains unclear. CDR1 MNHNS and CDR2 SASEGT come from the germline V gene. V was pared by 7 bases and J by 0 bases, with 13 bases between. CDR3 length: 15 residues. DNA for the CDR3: TGTGCCAGCAAGTATTCACAACCTAGCAATCAGCCCCAGCATTTT. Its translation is CASKYSQPSNQPQHF.